The clone carrying this T cell receptor (beta chain) came up many times. Its antigen is as yet unknown. TCRdb called the 5' RACE reads again in MiXCR, with one record for every CDR3 protein. The data contain 250,000 to 350,000 distinct CDR3 sequences, over 8.5% of them seen just once; the ten biggest clones take up approximately 7%. The record originates from a study of identical twins. Points from the study as a whole: Whereas memory repertoires showed no such difference, abundant cord blood beta clonotypes carried fewer insertions. Modeled out-of-frame TCR alpha sharing in monozygotic twins fell below observed levels.

V was clipped by 1 base and J by 4 bases, with 10 bases between them. The germline V gene has CDR1 SGHVS and CDR2 FQNEAQ. This CDR3 is 14 amino acids long. These same data were also listed under a study on yellow fever vaccine responses in identical twins. That study reports: The authors reported partly convergent, partly personalized vaccine responses in identical twins.

The sequencing input was CD8+ T cells sorted from blood. The clonotype was recovered from a woman between 18 and 29 years old in good health. This chain uses TRBV7-8 with TRBJ2-5; no firm D call. The CDR3 here is CASSLEVLGETQYF. As DNA, the CDR3 is TGTGCCAGCAGCTTAGAGGTCCTTGGAGAGACCCAGTACTTC.